One sample yielded the 4 T cell receptor beta chains listed below, sequenced in a study of T cells after yellow fever vaccination. Each CDR3 protein gets one entry after TCRdb re-called the 5' RACE reads with MiXCR. This sample has 450,000 to 550,000 distinct CDR3 sequences, with around a fifth found just once. Sequenced material: PBMCs, taken roughly 20 days after the first yellow fever vaccination. The receptors stem from a man between 18 and 29 years old who received the YFV17D yellow fever vaccine.

In this sample, this clonotype turned up once. An end of the junction does not agree with germline; a read error may underlie this. The rearrangement uses TRBV5-1 and TRBJ2-5, with D perhaps TRBD1 (6 bases). This CDR3 comprises 13 residues. Germline V gene data show CDR1 as SGHRS and CDR2 as YFSETQ. The CDR3 coding sequence is TGCGCCACCAGCAAGGGGGTTCAAGAGACCCAGTACTTC. Its protein product is CATSKGVQETQYF.

This clonotype was recorded a few times. This chain connects TRBV10-3 to TRBJ1-6; D is perhaps TRBD1 (6 bases). Germline values: CDR1 ENHRY, CDR2 SYGVKD. CDR3 length: 14 residues. V was clipped by 2 bases and J by 8 bases, with 10 bases between them. CDR3 DNA sequence: TGTGCCATCAGTGAGACCAGACAGGATTCACCCCTCCACTTT. The encoded protein is CAISETRQDSPLHF.

This sequence joins TRBV7-2 and TRBJ2-5; D gene unclear. The germline V gene has CDR1 SGHTA and CDR2 FQGNSA. The CDR3 runs to 13 residues. Trimming took 4 bases from V and 4 from J, leaving 10 bases between them. The CDR3 sequence is CASSSDVRETQYF. In DNA form, the CDR3 reads TGTGCCAGCAGCTCGGACGTTAGAGAGACCCAGTACTTC.

This clonotype was observed at least ten times. The rearrangement links TRBV20-1 to TRBJ2-3, with D perhaps TRBD1 (5 bases). V was cut by 7 bases and J by 6 bases, with 17 bases left in between. Germline V gene lookup returns CDR1 DFQATT and CDR2 SNEGSKA (reference sequence). The CDR3 sequence is 13 residues long. CDR3: CSVVWGPTDTQYF. The CDR3 DNA reads TGCAGTGTTGTCTGGGGCCCCACCGATACGCAGTATTTT.